The 26 T cell receptor beta chains below all came from one sample that was sequenced in a study of blood T cell repertoires in COVID-19. Profiled with immunoSEQ multiplex PCR; TCRdb holds only in-frame clones, not every one. Among under 50,000 clones listed, 80% to 95% were seen once. Input material: peripheral blood. The receptors here all came from a man aged 60 to 75 with COVID-19, enrolled during active disease.

This clone was seen more than once but under ten times. The V and J genes are TRBV2 and TRBJ2-1, with D possibly TRBD1 on 6 matching bases. Trimming removed 4 bases from V and 0 bases from J, with 10 bases in between. Germline V CDR1 and CDR2: SNHLY, FYNNEI. CDR3 length: 15 amino acids. The CDR3 coding sequence is TGTGCCAGCAGTGCCGACAGGAACTCCTACAATGAGCAGTTCTTC. Encoded protein: CASSADRNSYNEQFF.

The chain recombines TRBV21-1 with TRBJ2-7; the table names TRBD1, a call not compared with the DNA. TRBV21-1 is a pseudogene. The CDR3 is 18 residues long. DNA of the CDR3: TGTGCCAGCAGCTTGCGCGGTCCTCCGGGACAGGGAGTTGGAAAGGAGTACTTC. This translates into CASSLRGPPGQGVGKEYF.

V is TRBV6-5 and J is TRBJ1-2, with D unresolved. This CDR3 is built from 12 residues. In germline, CDR1 is MNHEY, CDR2 SVGAGI. Trimming stripped 4 bases from V and 2 bases from J, with 5 bases between. CDR3 nucleotide sequence: TGTGCCAGCAGTTCCCCAAACTATGGCTACACCTTC. Amino acid sequence: CASSSPNYGYTF.

J is TRBJ1-5 and V is TRBV5-8; D might be TRBD1 (6 bases). V shed 10 bases and J shed 1 base, with 21 bases lying between them. Germline assignment: CDR1 SGHTS and CDR2 YDEGEE. The CDR3 sequence is 16 residues long. CDR3 loop: CACSQGTTRSNQPQHF. In nucleotides, the CDR3 is TGTGCCTGCTCACAAGGGACAACTAGGAGCAATCAGCCCCAGCATTTT.

The chain is built from TRBV5-1 and TRBJ1-6, with D perhaps TRBD1 (6 bases). Germline V gene sequence: CDR1 SGHRS, CDR2 YFSETQ. CDR3 length: 14 amino acids. Trimming removed 4 bases at V and 15 bases at J, with 20 bases between. As DNA, the CDR3 is TGCGCCAGCAGCCACAGCAGGGGCTTTGGCGACCTCCACTTT. It specifies CASSHSRGFGDLHF.

The V call is TRBV11-1, the J call TRBJ1-1; weak D call: TRBD1 (5 bases). V was shortened by 5 bases and J by 2 bases, with 12 bases between the two germline ends. This CDR3 is built from 14 residues. Germline V gene sequence: CDR1 SGHAT, CDR2 FQDESV (reference sequence). CDR3 amino acids: CASSPRRGNTEAFF. CDR3 sequence (DNA): TGTGCCAGCAGCCCTCGGAGGGGCAACACTGAAGCTTTCTTT.

V usage is TRBV4-3 and J usage is TRBJ1-6; D is undetermined. Germline V gives CDR1 LGHNA, CDR2 YSLEER. There are 14 residues in the CDR3. Deletions cut 0 bases from V and 8 bases from J, with 8 bases between. The CDR3 loop reads CASSQDIRDSPLHF. The CDR3 DNA reads TGCGCCAGCAGCCAAGATATCCGAGATTCACCCCTCCACTTT.

V and J are TRBV5-8 and TRBJ2-3, with D possibly TRBD1 on 6 matching bases. Deletions cut 6 bases from V and 5 bases from J, with 19 bases between. The CDR3 totals 15 residues. Per germline, CDR1 SGHTS and CDR2 YDEGEE. The CDR3 nucleotides read TGTGCCAGCAAAAGCAGGGGCCCCCGGAGAGATACGCAGTATTTT. Amino acid sequence: CASKSRGPRRDTQYF.

The chain couples TRBV18 to TRBJ1-5, with 9 bases fitting TRBD1. In germline, CDR1 is KGHSH, CDR2 LQKENI. The CDR3 loop spans 14 amino acids. Trimming at V came to 3 bases and at J to 7 bases, leaving 4 bases not matched to a gene. As DNA, the CDR3 is TGTGCCAGCTCACCGGGGACAGGGAAACAGCCCCAGCATTTT. This encodes CASSPGTGKQPQHF.

This rearrangement joins TRBV27 to TRBJ1-6, with 8 bases fitting TRBD1. In germline, CDR1 is MNHEY, CDR2 SMNVEV (reference sequence). The V gene end was trimmed by 6 bases and the J gene end by 0 bases; junction bases not matched to a gene: 10. The CDR3 is 18 amino acids. The CDR3 DNA reads as TGTGCCAGCAGCCGCAACAGGGGGTCTACCTCCTATAATTCACCCCTCCACTTT. Amino acids: CASSRNRGSTSYNSPLHF.

The J gene is TRBJ1-5, the V gene TRBV19, with 7 nucleotides matching TRBD1. Germline V lookup: CDR1 LNHDA, CDR2 SQIVND (reference sequence). Losses at the gene ends were 11 bases for V and 9 bases for J; bases not matched to a gene: 13. This CDR3 has 13 residues. The CDR3 nucleotides read TGTGCCGGGGGAACAGGGGCCTTTAGGCCCCAGCATTTT. Amino acids: CAGGTGAFRPQHF.

J is TRBJ2-1 and V is TRBV19; D may be TRBD2 (5 bases). V dropped 4 bases and J dropped 4 bases, with 20 bases sitting between them. Germline assignment: CDR1 LNHDA and CDR2 SQIVND (reference sequence). The CDR3 extends over 17 amino acids. The CDR3 is CASSTRTISATYNEQFF. The CDR3 coding sequence is TGTGCCAGTAGTACCAGGACGATTAGCGCTACATACAATGAGCAGTTCTTC. Looking up the rest from reference TRBV19 and TRBJ2-1 gives the full variable domain: DGGITQSPKYLFRKEGQNVTLSCEQNLNHDAMYWYRQDPGQGLRLIYYSQIVNDFQKGDIAEGYSVSREKKESFPLTVTSAQKNPTAFYLCASSTRTISATYNEQFFGPGTRLTVL.

The chain employs TRBV18 and TRBJ1-1; D gene uncertain. The germline V gene has CDR1 KGHSH and CDR2 LQKENI. CDR3 length: 14 residues. Deletions cut 4 bases from V and 1 base from J, with 10 bases between. This CDR3 reads CASSRARGNTEAFF. The CDR3 coding sequence is TGTGCCAGCTCACGGGCACGGGGGAACACTGAAGCTTTCTTT. Together with reference TRBV18 and TRBJ1-1, the CDR3 gives the full variable domain: NAGVMQNPRHLVRRRGQEARLRCSPMKGHSHVYWYRQLPEEGLKFMVYLQKENIIDESGMPKERFSAEFPKEGPSILRIQQVVRGDSAAYFCASSRARGNTEAFFGQGTRLTVV.

The chain joins TRBV7-9 to TRBJ2-7; TRBD1 matches at 7 bases. This CDR3 contains 16 residues. The germline gives CDR1 SEHNR, CDR2 FQNEAQ (reference sequence). V dropped 4 bases and J dropped 5; count of bases not matched to a gene: 14. Written as DNA, the CDR3 is TGTGCCAGCAGCTCCCTGGGCGACAGGGATGATCACGAGCAGTACTTC. Its translation: CASSSLGDRDDHEQYF.

V gene TRBV5-6 combines with J gene TRBJ1-1; 7 bases line up with TRBD1. Germline V gene sequence: CDR1 SGHDT, CDR2 YYEEEE. The CDR3 spans 15 residues. V shed 4 bases and J 1 base; nucleotides not matched to a gene: 7. The CDR3 region is CASSLLGTENTEAFF. The CDR3 DNA follows: TGTGCCAGCAGCCTACTAGGGACAGAGAACACTGAAGCTTTCTTT.

The chain has TRBV3-1 (or the pseudogene TRBV3-2) and TRBJ1-2; 8 positions match TRBD1. V was clipped by 9 bases and J by 3 bases; unmatched bases: 6. This CDR3 has 13 amino acids. Per the germline V gene, CDR1 is LGHDT and CDR2 is YNNKEL (reference sequence). The CDR3 DNA follows: TGTGCCAGTACCCCGACAGGGGACTATGGCTACACCTTC. Translated, it gives CASTPTGDYGYTF.

CDR3: CASSGLGEGGNSPLHF. The CDR3 coding sequence is TGTGCCAGCAGTGGTCTTGGGGAGGGAGGTAATTCACCCCTCCACTTT. V is TRBV6-2 or TRBV6-3 and J is TRBJ1-6; the D is unclear. The CDR3 covers 16 residues. The V end lost 5 bases, the J end lost 6 bases, and 17 bases lay between the germline ends. Germline V gives CDR1 MNHEY, CDR2 SVGEGT.

This chain links TRBV15 with TRBJ1-1; the D is unclear. The CDR3 is 13 amino acids. V was trimmed by 3 bases and J by 6 bases, leaving 11 bases between them. CDR1 LNHNV and CDR2 YYDKDF come from the germline V gene (reference sequence). This CDR3 reads CATSSGETPEAFF. CDR3 DNA: TGTGCCACCAGCAGCGGAGAAACCCCTGAAGCTTTCTTT.

The rearrangement links TRBV14 to TRBJ2-7; D might be TRBD2 (5 bases). Trimming stripped 1 base from V and 7 bases from J, with 11 bases between. Germline V lookup: CDR1 SGHDN, CDR2 FVKESK. The CDR3 sequence is 13 residues long. Here the CDR3 reads CASSQVWTGEQYF. The CDR3 region has the DNA TGTGCCAGCAGCCAAGTATGGACGGGGGAGCAGTACTTC.

J is TRBJ2-2 and V is TRBV7-6; D is ambiguous. Germline CDR1 is SGHVS and CDR2 is FNYEAQ. V was shortened by 1 base and J by 1 base, with 10 bases between the two germline ends. This CDR3 is 16 amino acids long. CDR3 sequence reads: CASSLVGEQNTGELFF. The CDR3 DNA reads TGTGCCAGCAGCTTAGTCGGAGAACAGAACACCGGGGAGCTGTTTTTT.

CDR3 nucleotide sequence: TGTGCCACCAGCAGAGAGAGGCAGGGAGGGGGTTCACCCCTCCACTTT. Translation gives CATSRERQGGGSPLHF. The chain recombines TRBV15 with TRBJ1-6; TRBD1 is a possible D gene (6 bases). Per germline, CDR1 LNHNV and CDR2 YYDKDF (reference sequence). The CDR3 spans 16 residues. Between the trimmed V and J ends, which lost 0 bases and 9 bases, there was a span of 15 bases.

The gene calls are TRBV7-8 and TRBJ1-6; D gene ambiguous. Germline assignment: CDR1 SGHVS and CDR2 FQNEAQ. The CDR3 spans 13 residues. Trimming took 4 bases from V and 10 from J, leaving 11 bases between them. The CDR3 loop is CASSYATGSPLHF. The CDR3 nucleotides are TGTGCCAGCAGCTACGCGACTGGGTCACCCCTCCACTTT.

The chain employs TRBV12-3 or TRBV12-4 and TRBJ1-2; D uncertain. V lost 3 bases to trimming and J lost 2 bases, with 7 bases between them. The CDR3 runs 13 residues. DNA of the CDR3: TGTGCCAGCAGTTTCGGAGCCAACTATGGCTACACCTTC. It is translated as CASSFGANYGYTF.

The chain links TRBV18 to TRBJ1-2; no reliable D call. Germline lookup yields CDR1 KGHSH and CDR2 LQKENI. With 2 bases removed from V and 8 bases from J, the gap between germline ends came to 9 bases. The CDR3 is 12 amino acids. CDR3 nucleotides: TGTGCCAGCTCACCAGACGGGAAGGGCTACACCTTC. This translates into CASSPDGKGYTF.

The rearrangement joins TRBV5-4 to TRBJ1-1, with 8 positions matching TRBD1. This CDR3 has 12 residues. Trimming at V came to 2 bases and at J to 11 bases, leaving 5 bases not matched to a gene. Germline V gene lookup returns CDR1 SGHNT and CDR2 YYREEE (reference sequence). The CDR3 here is CASSFVQGDAFF. CDR3 sequence (DNA): TGTGCCAGCAGCTTCGTACAGGGGGACGCTTTCTTT.

J is TRBJ1-2 and V is TRBV5-1, with 10 bases matching TRBD1. The V segment lost 7 bases and the J segment 8 bases; nucleotides outside the gene matches: 11. CDR1 SGHRS and CDR2 YFSETQ come from the germline V gene. This CDR3 spans 14 amino acids. CDR3 sequence: CASEEGQGIGGYTF. In nucleotides, the CDR3 is TGCGCCAGCGAGGAGGGACAGGGGATAGGCGGCTACACCTTC.